The rows below give T cell receptor beta chains drawn from one sample of a study of blood T cells in healthy people across ages. MiXCR, applied by TCRdb to the 5' RACE reads, yields one record per CDR3 protein. The table shows some 800,000 distinct CDR3 sequences, with under 45% occurring only once. The sequencing sample was made of blood. The origin of the receptors is a man aged 55 to 69 in good health. Both conserved end residues are part of each CDR3. The D gene is left open where the match is weak. Only part of the rows carry a size: once, few, many, or a class if the clone is expanded.

15 TRBD1 TRBJ2-2 TRBV6-2/TRBV6-3 - TGTGCCACCGAATCAGGGGGCGCGAGAACCGGGGAGCTGTTTTTT CATESGGARTGELFF
14 - TRBJ2-7 TRBV7-3 - TGTGCCAGCAGCTTAACCAGGGGTGGGAATGAGCAGTACTTC CASSLTRGGNEQYF
13 - TRBJ1-5 TRBV28 few TGTGCCAGCAGTGCTGGGAGCAATCAGCCCCAGCATTTT CASSAGSNQPQHF
16 - TRBJ2-1 TRBV4-1 few TGCGCCAGCAGCCAACCCCGGGACGGTTTAAAGGGGGAGCAGTTCTTC CASSQPRDGLKGEQFF
17 TRBD1 TRBJ2-1 TRBV6-2/TRBV6-3 - TGTGCCAGCAGTTACTTAGGGGGCTCGACCTCTTACAATGAGCAGTTCTTC CASSYLGGSTSYNEQFF
13 - TRBJ2-4 TRBV28 few TGTGCCAGCAGTTCCCTAAACAAAAACATTCAGTACTTC CASSSLNKNIQYF
14 - TRBJ2-7 TRBV11-3 few TGTGCCAGCAGCTTAAGGGAACTGCCGAACGAGCAGTACTTC CASSLRELPNEQYF
12 - TRBJ2-1 TRBV29-1 few TGCAGCGTTGAGCTCTCCTACAATGAGCAGTTCTTC CSVELSYNEQFF
16 - TRBJ2-7 TRBV11-3 - TGTGCCAGCAGCTTAGAGGGACGGGCGTCCCGGGACGAGCAGTACTTC CASSLEGRASRDEQYF
12 - TRBJ2-5 TRBV7-2 - TGTGCCGGCAGCGTCACGACAGAGACCCAGTACTTC CAGSVTTETQYF
16 TRBD1 TRBJ2-7 TRBV3-1 - TGTGCCGGCAGCCGTTCCGGGACAGGGATCTCCTACGAGCAGTACTTC CAGSRSGTGISYEQYF